Here is one T cell receptor beta chain with its context. Antigen unknown. TCR beta cDNA libraries had unique molecular identifiers. TCRdb processed the PCR reads anew with MiXCR; each CDR3 protein has one entry. This sample carries about 200,000 distinct CDR3 sequences, 25% to 35% of them seen once, and the ten largest clones take approximately 3%. This entry comes from a study of post-analysis software for immune sequencing data. The study, taken as a whole, reports: Controls had lower frequencies than patients of 4 or 5 TRBV segments, which included TRBV5-6, TRBV5-1 and TRBV20-1.

This CDR3 contains 12 residues. Germline values: CDR1 SQVTM, CDR2 ANQGSEA. V was shortened by 7 bases and J by 10 bases, with 17 bases between the two germline ends. The chain carries TRBV29-1 and TRBJ2-1, with no clear D. The sequencing sample was made of blood. The source of this sequence is a girl aged 2 to 17 with multiple sclerosis. Here the CDR3 DNA reads TGCAGCGCACTTAACGACCGAAGCGAGCAGTTCTTC. Its translation: CSALNDRSEQFF.